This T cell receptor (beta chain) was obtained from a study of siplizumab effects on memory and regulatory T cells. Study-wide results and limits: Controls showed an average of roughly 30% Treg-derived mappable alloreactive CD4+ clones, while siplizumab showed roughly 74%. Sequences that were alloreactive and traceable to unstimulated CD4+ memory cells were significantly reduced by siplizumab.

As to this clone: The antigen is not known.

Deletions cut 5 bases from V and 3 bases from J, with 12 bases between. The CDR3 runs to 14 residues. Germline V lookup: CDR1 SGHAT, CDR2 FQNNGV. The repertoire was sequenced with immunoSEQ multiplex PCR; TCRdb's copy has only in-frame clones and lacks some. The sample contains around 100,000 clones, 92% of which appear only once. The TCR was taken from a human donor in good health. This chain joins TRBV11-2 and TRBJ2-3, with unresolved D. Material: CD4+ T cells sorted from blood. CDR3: CASSKGSGTDTQYF. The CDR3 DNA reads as TGTGCCAGCAGCAAAGGGTCCGGTACAGATACGCAGTATTTT. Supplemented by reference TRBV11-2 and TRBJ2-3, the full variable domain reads EAGVAQSPRYKIIEKRQSVAFWCNPISGHATLYWYQQILGQGPKLLIQFQNNGVVDDSQLPKDRFSAERLKGVDSTLKIQPAKLEDSAVYLCASSKGSGTDTQYFGPGTRLTVL.